Below, 28 T cell receptor beta chains from the same sample are listed, as sequenced in a study of T-cell reconstitution after alpha-beta-depleted transplantation in children. For TCRbeta, the library was prepared with unique molecular identifiers. Via MiXCR, TCRdb re-called the PCR reads, giving one row per CDR3 protein. This table has some 460,000 distinct CDR3 sequences, under 20% appearing once. Sequenced here: PBMCs, mostly from graft donor cells, sampled 360 days after TCRalphabeta/CD19-depleted stem cell transplant. The origin of the receptors is a boy younger than two who had a stem cell transplant for Wiskott-Aldrich syndrome, so the T cells may come from the graft donor.

A few counts support this clonotype. The chain couples TRBV10-2 to TRBJ2-2; D may be TRBD2 (6 bases). Germline-derived CDR1 and CDR2 are WSHSY and SAAADI. This CDR3 has 18 residues. V was clipped by 0 bases and J by 5 bases, with 19 bases between them. CDR3 coding DNA: TGCGCCAGCAGTGAGTCGACCCTTGGCGGGATTGTAACCGGGGAGCTGTTTTTT. As protein: CASSESTLGGIVTGELFF.

The sample holds a few counts of this clonotype. The CDR3 loop reads CAISERGQGWTEAFF. DNA of the CDR3: TGTGCCATCAGTGAGAGGGGACAGGGGTGGACTGAAGCTTTCTTT. This chain joins TRBV10-3 and TRBJ1-1; 10 bases map to TRBD1. The germline gives CDR1 ENHRY, CDR2 SYGVKD. The CDR3 length is 15 residues. The J segment lost 5 bases and the V segment lost 2 bases, leaving 5 bases of the junction unmatched.

This clonotype was detected a few times. V usage is TRBV20-1 and J usage is TRBJ2-1; D is unclear. Germline CDR1 and CDR2: DFQATT and SNEGSKA (reference sequence). Between the trimmed V and J ends, which lost 1 base and 4 bases, there was a span of 11 bases. This CDR3 is built from 14 residues. This CDR3 reads CSARGPITYNEQFF. The CDR3 bases are TGCAGTGCTAGAGGGCCGATTACTTACAATGAGCAGTTCTTC.

The chain recombines TRBV20-1 with TRBJ2-1; a weak D match, TRBD2 (5 bases). Germline V lookup: CDR1 DFQATT, CDR2 SNEGSKA (reference sequence). CDR3 length: 15 residues. V shed 1 base and J shed 6 bases, with 16 bases lying between them. The CDR3 DNA sequence: TGCAGTGCTAGAGTGGGTAGCTGGAGGTTCAATGAGCAGTTCTTC. It specifies CSARVGSWRFNEQFF.

This clonotype was found a few times. The DNA for the CDR3 is TGTGCCAGCAGTGTCCTCATTCCCAATGAGCAGTTCTTC. It translates to CASSVLIPNEQFF. The chain couples TRBV2 to TRBJ2-1; no reliable D call. Deletions cut 4 bases from V and 6 bases from J, with 10 bases between. There are 13 residues in the CDR3. Germline-derived CDR1 and CDR2 are SNHLY and FYNNEI.

This sequence joins TRBV5-1 and TRBJ2-2, with TRBD2 matching 7 bases. CDR3 length: 14 residues. CDR1 is SGHRS, CDR2 YFSETQ, per germline. Trimming cost V 7 bases and J 4 bases; bases outside gene matches: 7. The CDR3 loop reads CASGLGSFTGELFF. DNA of the CDR3: TGCGCCAGCGGACTAGGTTCATTCACCGGGGAGCTGTTTTTT.

About this clonotype: The CDR3 does not close with the conserved phenylalanine or tryptophan, likely indicating a read error. The CDR3 DNA reads as TGTGCCAGCAGCTATAGCCTAGGCGGTAATTCACCCCTCCACTGT. This codes for CASSYSLGGNSPLHC. The gene calls are TRBV7-6 and TRBJ1-6; no clear D gene. Germline loops: CDR1 SGHVS, CDR2 FNYEAQ. The CDR3 is made up of 15 amino acids. The germline V and J ends were trimmed by 4 bases and 6 bases, with 13 bases remaining between them.

The chain is built from TRBV20-1 and TRBJ2-4, with D uncertain. Germline CDR1 DFQATT, CDR2 SNEGSKA (reference sequence). Trimming cost V 4 bases and J 6 bases, with 16 bases left between them. The CDR3 loop spans 14 amino acids. The CDR3 nucleotides read TGCAGTGCTACACTGGCCGGCGCTGGAAACATTCAGTACTTC. Encoded protein: CSATLAGAGNIQYF.

V gene TRBV9 combines with J gene TRBJ2-2; D is perhaps TRBD2 (5 bases). From germline, CDR1 is SGDLS and CDR2 YYNGEE. The CDR3 has 15 amino acids. Trimming took 4 bases from V and 1 from J, leaving 11 bases between them. The CDR3 nucleotides are TGTGCCAGCAGCCGGGAACTACGGAACACCGGGGAGCTGTTTTTT. It is translated as CASSRELRNTGELFF. Filled out from reference TRBV9 and TRBJ2-2, the complete variable domain reads DSGVTQTPKHLITATGQRVTLRCSPRSGDLSVYWYQQSLDQGLQFLIQYYNGEERAKGNILERFSAQQFPDLHSELNLSSLELGDSALYFCASSRELRNTGELFFGEGSRLTVL.

V gene TRBV12-3 or TRBV12-4 combines with J gene TRBJ2-3; tentative D call: TRBD2 (5 bases). The CDR3 has 16 amino acids. V was shortened by 3 bases and J by 4 bases, with 17 bases between the two germline ends. CDR3 protein: CASSFRLALGSDTQYF. The CDR3 bases are TGTGCCAGCAGTTTTAGGCTAGCCCTAGGTTCAGATACGCAGTATTTT.

This clonotype has just a few counts. The chain joins TRBV7-8 to TRBJ2-7; 10 bases line up with TRBD1. The CDR3 is 14 residues long. V lost 4 bases, J lost 5 bases, and 5 bases stayed unmatched. Germline V gene sequence: CDR1 SGHVS, CDR2 FQNEAQ. The CDR3 loop reads CASSYRQGANEQYF. For the CDR3, the DNA is TGTGCCAGCAGCTACCGACAGGGGGCCAACGAGCAGTACTTC.

This clonotype was detected only a few times. For the CDR3, the DNA is TGTGCCACCAGCAGAGGTCAGGGGGCGGGTGAGACCCAGTACTTC. Protein sequence: CATSRGQGAGETQYF. This rearrangement joins TRBV15 to TRBJ2-5, with 8 positions matching TRBD1. Germline trimming cut 1 base from V and 5 bases from J; bases unmatched to any gene: 6. CDR3 size: 15 residues. Germline V gene lookup returns CDR1 LNHNV and CDR2 YYDKDF (reference sequence).

This clonotype showed up just a few times. The rearrangement uses TRBV7-9 and TRBJ2-7, with TRBD1 matching 9 bases. After removal of 3 bases from V and 3 bases from J, the junction contained 6 bases not matched to a gene. CDR3 size: 15 residues. CDR1 and CDR2 from the germline V gene are SEHNR and FQNEAQ (reference sequence). The CDR3 is CASSFVGTGNYEQYF. DNA of the CDR3: TGTGCCAGCAGCTTTGTAGGGACAGGGAACTACGAGCAGTACTTC.

This clonotype was seen a handful of times. The V gene is TRBV20-1, the J gene TRBJ2-3, with 10 bases matching TRBD2. Losses at the gene ends were 6 bases for V and 4 bases for J; bases not matched to a gene: 10. Germline CDR1 is DFQATT and CDR2 is SNEGSKA (reference sequence). The CDR3 runs 15 residues. The CDR3 sequence: CSANRAGGLSDTQYF. The CDR3 DNA sequence: TGCAGTGCCAACCGAGCGGGGGGGCTTTCAGATACGCAGTATTTT.

The chain uses TRBV7-2 and TRBJ2-3, with D tentatively TRBD1 (6 bases). This CDR3 is 14 amino acids long. Between the trimmed V and J ends, which lost 1 base and 4 bases, there was a span of 9 bases. Germline-derived CDR1 and CDR2 are SGHTA and FQGNSA. The CDR3 sequence is CASSLGAGADTQYF. The CDR3 DNA follows: TGTGCCAGCAGCTTAGGGGCAGGGGCAGATACGCAGTATTTT.

There are a few counts of this clonotype. V usage is TRBV10-1 and J usage is TRBJ2-3; 7 nucleotides line up with TRBD2. Germline V gene sequence: CDR1 WNHNN, CDR2 SYGVQD (reference sequence). The CDR3 totals 13 residues. V lost 2 bases and J lost 8; bases outside the gene matches: 4. CDR3 DNA sequence: TGCGCCAGCAGTGAGGGTTGGGGGGGTACGCAGTATTTT. It codes for CASSEGWGGTQYF.

This clonotype was observed a few times. The chain combines TRBV7-6 with TRBJ2-1; perhaps TRBD2 as D (5 bases). The CDR3 runs to 19 residues. V was clipped by 3 bases and J by 2 bases, with 23 bases between them. The germline CDR1 and CDR2 sequences are SGHVS and FNYEAQ. The CDR3 loop is CASSFRLANSFEPYNEQFF. Here the CDR3 DNA reads TGTGCCAGCAGCTTTCGCCTAGCCAACTCGTTTGAACCCTACAATGAGCAGTTCTTC.

Only a few counts were recorded for this clonotype. The genes are TRBV11-3 and TRBJ2-2; D not certain. The germline V gene encodes CDR1 SGHNT and CDR2 YENEEA. Trimming removed 1 base at V and 2 bases at J, with 8 bases between. The CDR3 extends over 15 amino acids. CDR3 DNA: TGTGCCAGCAGCTTAGTTCCCTTAAACACCGGGGAGCTGTTTTTT. Protein sequence: CASSLVPLNTGELFF.

This clonotype was observed a handful of times. This chain joins TRBV20-1 and TRBJ2-1, with TRBD2 as a possible D gene (5 bases). This CDR3 spans 12 amino acids. Germline V gives CDR1 DFQATT, CDR2 SNEGSKA (reference sequence). V dropped 0 bases and J dropped 13 bases, with 13 bases sitting between them. The CDR3 coding sequence is TGCAGTGCTAGAGATAGAGGGCAAATCCAGTTCTTC. Its translation is CSARDRGQIQFF.

The V gene is TRBV12-3 or TRBV12-4, the J gene TRBJ2-5, with 8 bases lining up with TRBD1. This CDR3 has 12 amino acids. Trimming cost V 5 bases and J 7 bases; bases outside gene matches: 3. CDR3 sequence: CASSDRGRTQYF. The DNA of the CDR3 is TGTGCCAGCAGTGACAGGGGTCGGACCCAGTACTTC.

There are a few counts of this clonotype. This chain connects TRBV29-1 to TRBJ2-2; tentatively, D is TRBD1 (5 bases). V lost 3 bases and J 4 bases, leaving 12 bases between the germline ends. The CDR3 spans 14 residues. Germline CDR1 is SQVTM and CDR2 is ANQGSEA. CDR3 protein: CSVEKSRATGELFF. DNA for the CDR3: TGCAGCGTTGAGAAGTCCAGGGCCACCGGGGAGCTGTTTTTT.

This clonotype occurred a few times. The chain links TRBV12-3 or TRBV12-4 to TRBJ2-7, with D unclear. CDR3 length: 17 amino acids. V lost 3 bases and J 1 base, leaving 19 bases between the germline ends. The CDR3 DNA reads as TGTGCCAGCAGTTTGGGCCCACCCCGTGCAACTTCCTACGAGCAGTACTTC. Protein sequence: CASSLGPPRATSYEQYF.

This rearrangement joins TRBV14 to TRBJ2-7, with D perhaps TRBD2 (6 bases). The ends were cut back, 1 base at V and 3 bases at J, with 10 bases in the middle. The CDR3 sequence is 14 residues long. CDR1 SGHDN and CDR2 FVKESK come from the germline V gene. The CDR3: CASSQVGSGYEQYF. DNA for the CDR3: TGTGCCAGCAGCCAAGTCGGGAGCGGCTACGAGCAGTACTTC.

Ten or more counts support this clonotype. V gene TRBV12-3 or TRBV12-4 combines with J gene TRBJ1-5, with D maybe TRBD1 (5 bases). The CDR3 runs to 15 residues. Trimming cost V 4 bases and J 1 base, with 11 bases left between them. This CDR3 is CASSSQGVSNQPQHF. CDR3 sequence (DNA): TGTGCCAGCAGTTCCCAGGGTGTGAGCAATCAGCCCCAGCATTTT.

This chain uses TRBV29-1 with TRBJ2-1, with 7 bases lining up with TRBD1. The CDR3 sequence is 13 residues long. J gave up 6 bases and V 4 bases, and 6 bases lay outside the gene matches. Germline V gene lookup returns CDR1 SQVTM and CDR2 ANQGSEA. CDR3 bases: TGCAGCGTTGTCGACAGGGATGTCAATGAGCAGTTCTTC. As protein: CSVVDRDVNEQFF.

The rearrangement uses TRBV10-3 and TRBJ2-3, with D possibly TRBD1 on 5 matching bases. Trimming took off 0 bases at V and 7 bases at J, with 14 bases between the two ends. Germline-derived CDR1 and CDR2 are ENHRY and SYGVKD. This CDR3 has 15 residues. CDR3 loop: CAISESLGVENTQYF. In DNA, the CDR3 is TGTGCCATCAGTGAGTCCCTAGGGGTAGAGAATACGCAGTATTTT.

The table lists this clonotype with a few counts. The rearrangement links TRBV20-1 to TRBJ2-7, with D unresolved. The CDR3 loop spans 13 amino acids. Per germline, CDR1 DFQATT and CDR2 SNEGSKA (reference sequence). Trimming removed 3 bases from V and 3 bases from J, with 12 bases in between. CDR3 protein: CSASSPSGYEQYF. CDR3 nucleotides: TGCAGTGCTAGTAGCCCGAGTGGCTACGAGCAGTACTTC.

The chain carries TRBV3-1 and TRBJ2-7; D is uncertain. The length of the CDR3 is 16 residues. V lost 1 base and J lost 0, with 13 bases in between. Germline CDR1 reads LGHDT; CDR2 reads YNNKEL (reference sequence). CDR3 residues: CASSQALARSSYEQYF. The CDR3 bases are TGTGCCAGCAGCCAAGCACTGGCCAGGAGCTCCTACGAGCAGTACTTC.